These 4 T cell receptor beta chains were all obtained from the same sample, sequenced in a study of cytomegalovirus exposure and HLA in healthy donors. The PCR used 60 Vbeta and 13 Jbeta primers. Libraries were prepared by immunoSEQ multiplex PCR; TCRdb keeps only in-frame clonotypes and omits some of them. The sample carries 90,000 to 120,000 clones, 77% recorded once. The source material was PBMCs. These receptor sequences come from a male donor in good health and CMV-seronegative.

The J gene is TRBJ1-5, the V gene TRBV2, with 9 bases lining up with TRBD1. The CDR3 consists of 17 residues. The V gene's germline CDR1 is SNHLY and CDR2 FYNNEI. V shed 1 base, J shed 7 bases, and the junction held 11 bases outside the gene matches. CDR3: CASSEDGGTGTGQPQHF. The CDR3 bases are TGTGCCAGCAGTGAAGACGGGGGGACAGGGACGGGACAGCCCCAGCATTTT.

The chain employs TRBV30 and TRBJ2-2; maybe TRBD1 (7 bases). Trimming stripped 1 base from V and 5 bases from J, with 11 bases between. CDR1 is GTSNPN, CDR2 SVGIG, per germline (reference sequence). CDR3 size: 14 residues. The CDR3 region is CAWSGDSGTGELFF. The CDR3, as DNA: TGTGCCTGGAGTGGGGACAGCGGGACCGGGGAGCTGTTTTTT.

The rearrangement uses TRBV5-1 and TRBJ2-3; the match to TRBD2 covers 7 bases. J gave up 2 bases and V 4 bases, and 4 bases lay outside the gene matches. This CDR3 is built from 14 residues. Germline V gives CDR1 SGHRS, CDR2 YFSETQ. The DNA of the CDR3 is TGCGCCAGCAGCACTAGCGATTACACAGATACGCAGTATTTT. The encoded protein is CASSTSDYTDTQYF.

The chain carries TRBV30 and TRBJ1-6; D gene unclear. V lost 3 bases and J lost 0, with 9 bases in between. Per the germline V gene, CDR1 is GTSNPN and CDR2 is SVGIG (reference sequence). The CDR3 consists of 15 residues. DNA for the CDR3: TGTGCCTGGAGGGGCGCGAGCTCCTATAATTCACCCCTCCACTTT. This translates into CAWRGASSYNSPLHF.